The 4 T cell receptor beta chains in this list originate from one sample, sequenced in a study of blood T cell repertoires in COVID-19. Only in-frame clones appear in the TCRdb table, and some are missing; sequencing was by immunoSEQ multiplex PCR. This sample has 200,000 or so clones, with roughly 82% found just once. Sequenced material: peripheral blood. The receptors shown here come from a man aged 40-49 years who had recovered from COVID-19.

The chain carries TRBV11-3 and TRBJ2-1; TRBD1 is a possible D gene (6 bases). Trimming cost V 1 base and J 5 bases, with 12 bases left between them. Looked up from germline, CDR1 is SGHNT and CDR2 is YENEEA. CDR3 length equals 15 residues. CDR3 nucleotide sequence: TGTGCCAGCAGCTTAGTCCCCGGGACAAACAATGAGCAGTTCTTC. This sequence encodes CASSLVPGTNNEQFF.

V is TRBV2 and J is TRBJ2-7, with TRBD2 identical over 8 bases. V lost 7 bases to trimming and J lost 7 bases; unmatched junction nucleotides: 12. The CDR3 length is 14 residues. Per germline, CDR1 SNHLY and CDR2 FYNNEI. The CDR3 DNA sequence: TGTGCCAGCACGAGAGCGGGAGTTTTGAGGGAGCAGTACTTC. Its protein is CASTRAGVLREQYF.

The chain combines TRBV29-1 with TRBJ2-7; 10 bases are shared with TRBD2. The V segment lost 4 bases and the J segment 5 bases; nucleotides outside the gene matches: 5. The germline CDR1 and CDR2 sequences are SQVTM and ANQGSEA. The CDR3 has 13 residues. The CDR3 loop reads CSVAALAGDEQYF. In nucleotides, the CDR3 is TGCAGCGTTGCTGCTCTAGCGGGAGACGAGCAGTACTTC.

The chain joins TRBV29-1 to TRBJ2-3; D perhaps matches TRBD1 (5 bases). Trimming took 7 bases from V and 2 from J, leaving 13 bases between them. Germline CDR1 SQVTM, CDR2 ANQGSEA. CDR3 size: 13 residues. The DNA for the CDR3 is TGCAGCGCAACCAGACAGTACACAGATACGCAGTATTTT. Protein: CSATRQYTDTQYF.